This note documents a single T cell receptor beta chain sequence. Clones were read by immunoSEQ multiplex PCR, and TCRdb kept only the in-frame ones, dropping some. The sample has about 280,000 clones, approximately 89% seen once. Recruitment covered about 26 US areas and drew participants whose ages spanned roughly 18 to 100 years. No more than 2 weeks before study entry, exposed participants had met a case of COVID-19. This sample is part of a study of blood T cell repertoires in COVID-19. Across the whole study: Samples came from the United States, Italy and Spain, spanning acute and convalescent COVID-19. Sources were T cells, B-cell-depleted T cells, or PBMCs; the material itself was cDNA or gDNA.

V dropped 3 bases and J dropped 6; count of bases not matched to a gene: 12. From germline, CDR1 is KGHDR and CDR2 SFDVKD. CDR3 length: 19 amino acids. The sample taken for sequencing was PBMCs or T cells enriched from blood (not recorded which). The clonotype originates from a man between 35 and 55 years old who had been exposed to COVID-19. The rearrangement uses TRBV24-1 and TRBJ2-3; 15 bases agree with TRBD2. CDR3 DNA sequence: TGTGCCACCAGTGATCCAAGGACTAGCGGGAGGGCACCGCTGGATACGCAGTATTTT. This sequence encodes CATSDPRTSGRAPLDTQYF.